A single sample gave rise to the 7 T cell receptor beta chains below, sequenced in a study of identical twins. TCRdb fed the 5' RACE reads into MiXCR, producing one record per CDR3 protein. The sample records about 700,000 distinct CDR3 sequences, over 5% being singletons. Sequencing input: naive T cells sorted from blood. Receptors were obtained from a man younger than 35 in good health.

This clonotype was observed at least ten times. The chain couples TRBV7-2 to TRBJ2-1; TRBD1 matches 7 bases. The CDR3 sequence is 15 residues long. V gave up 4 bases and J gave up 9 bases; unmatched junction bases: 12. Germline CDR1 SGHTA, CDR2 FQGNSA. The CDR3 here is CASSSRSTGYPEQFF. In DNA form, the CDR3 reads TGTGCCAGCAGCTCCCGATCGACAGGGTATCCTGAGCAGTTCTTC.

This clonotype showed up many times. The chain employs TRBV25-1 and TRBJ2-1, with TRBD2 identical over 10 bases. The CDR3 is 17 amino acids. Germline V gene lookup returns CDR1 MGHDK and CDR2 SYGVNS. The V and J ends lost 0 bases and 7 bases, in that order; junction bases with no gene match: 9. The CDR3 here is CASSEYYLASGSNEQFF. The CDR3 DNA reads TGTGCCAGCAGTGAATATTATCTGGCTAGCGGGAGTAATGAGCAGTTCTTC.

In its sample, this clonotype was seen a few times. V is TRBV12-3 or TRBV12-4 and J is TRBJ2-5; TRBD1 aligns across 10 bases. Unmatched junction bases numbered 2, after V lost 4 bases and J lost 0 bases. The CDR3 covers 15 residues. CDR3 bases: TGTGCCAGCAGTTGGACAGGGGGTAACCAAGAGACCCAGTACTTC. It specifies CASSWTGGNQETQYF.

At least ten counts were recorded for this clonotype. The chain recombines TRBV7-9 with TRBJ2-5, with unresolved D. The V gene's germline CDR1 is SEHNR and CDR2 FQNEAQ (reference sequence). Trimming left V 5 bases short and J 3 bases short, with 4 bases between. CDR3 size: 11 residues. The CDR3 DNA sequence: TGTGCCAGCAGCGTGAAAGAGACCCAGTACTTC. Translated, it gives CASSVKETQYF.

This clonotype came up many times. The CDR3 spells CASSYGTPTYEQYF. CDR3 sequence (DNA): TGTGCCAGCAGTTACGGGACACCGACCTACGAGCAGTACTTC. This chain links TRBV6-2 or TRBV6-3 with TRBJ2-7, with D possibly matching TRBD1 (6 bases). V was pared by 2 bases and J by 2 bases, with 10 bases between. The CDR3 extends over 14 amino acids. The V gene's germline CDR1 is MNHEY and CDR2 SVGEGT.

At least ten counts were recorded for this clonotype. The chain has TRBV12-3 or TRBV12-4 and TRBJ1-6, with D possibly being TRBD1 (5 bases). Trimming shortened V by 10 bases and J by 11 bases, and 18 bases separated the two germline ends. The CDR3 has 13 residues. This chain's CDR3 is CATRPQGLAPLHF. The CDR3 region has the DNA TGTGCCACCCGCCCGCAGGGATTAGCACCCCTCCACTTT.

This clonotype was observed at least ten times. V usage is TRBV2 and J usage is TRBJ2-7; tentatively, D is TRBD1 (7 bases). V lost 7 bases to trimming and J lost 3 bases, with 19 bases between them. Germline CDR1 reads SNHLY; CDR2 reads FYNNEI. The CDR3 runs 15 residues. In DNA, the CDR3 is TGTGCCAGCACCGAAGGAGGGGGCACTAGCTACGAGCAGTACTTC. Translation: CASTEGGGTSYEQYF.